This T cell receptor (beta chain) was recorded in a study of cytomegalovirus exposure and HLA in healthy donors. Study-wide points: There were three CMV-associated chains whose specificity for CMV antigens was confirmed in vitro. A later analysis showed TCR association rates differing by HLA locus, peaking at DRB1 and lowest at HLA-C.

The CDR3 is made up of 21 amino acids. Germline V gives CDR1 SGHRS, CDR2 YFSETQ. As to this clone: Its antigen remains unidentified.

Use of 60 Vbeta and 13 Jbeta primers characterized the PCR. Sequencing used immunoSEQ multiplex PCR; TCRdb keeps in-frame clones, though not all of them. The repertoire has about 73,000 clones, around 82% of them found once; the top ten carry 1.1%. Material: PBMCs. The sequence derives from a male donor in good health and CMV-seronegative. The chain recombines TRBV5-1 with TRBJ2-5, with 9 bases matching TRBD1. Near its end, the DNA agrees better with TRBJ2-7, so the J call may be wrong. In nucleotides, the CDR3 is TGCGCCAGCAGCTGGGGGCTCCGGTTGGGACAGGGTGTAGGAGGGTCCTACGAGCAGTACTTC. Encoded protein: CASSWGLRLGQGVGGSYEQYF.